The present entry profiles one T cell receptor beta chain with its context. CDR1 and CDR2 from the germline V gene are MRHNA and SNTAGT. The trim removed 4 bases at V and 7 bases at J, leaving 4 bases unmatched. The CDR3 has 14 amino acids. TCRdb's table, derived via immunoSEQ multiplex PCR, lists solely in-frame clones and lacks some. Of around 300,000 clones in the sample, 75% to 85% were seen once. This record comes from a study of blood T cell repertoires in COVID-19. Overall study context: Samples representing acute and convalescent COVID-19 were sourced from the United States, Italy and Spain.

This sequence joins TRBV6-4 and TRBJ1-2; 12 nucleotides line up with TRBD1. The sequencing input was peripheral blood. The clonotype was recovered from a human donor in a cohort sampled during active COVID-19. CDR3 sequence (DNA): TGTGCCAGCAGTGCCGGGACAGGGGGCGGTGGCTACACCTTC. This sequence encodes CASSAGTGGGGYTF.